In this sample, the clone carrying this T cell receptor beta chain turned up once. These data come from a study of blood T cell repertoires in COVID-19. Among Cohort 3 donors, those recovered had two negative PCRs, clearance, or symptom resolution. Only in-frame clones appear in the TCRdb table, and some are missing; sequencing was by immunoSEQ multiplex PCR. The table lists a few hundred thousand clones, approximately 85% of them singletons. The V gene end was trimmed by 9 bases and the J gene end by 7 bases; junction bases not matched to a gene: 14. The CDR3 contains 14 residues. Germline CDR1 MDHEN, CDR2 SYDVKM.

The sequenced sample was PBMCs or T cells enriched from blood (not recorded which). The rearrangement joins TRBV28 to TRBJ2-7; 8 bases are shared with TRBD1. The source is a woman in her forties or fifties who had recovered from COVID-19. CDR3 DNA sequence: TGTGCCAGTCAGACCCCAGGGGGCGTGGGGGAGCAGTACTTC. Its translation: CASQTPGGVGEQYF.